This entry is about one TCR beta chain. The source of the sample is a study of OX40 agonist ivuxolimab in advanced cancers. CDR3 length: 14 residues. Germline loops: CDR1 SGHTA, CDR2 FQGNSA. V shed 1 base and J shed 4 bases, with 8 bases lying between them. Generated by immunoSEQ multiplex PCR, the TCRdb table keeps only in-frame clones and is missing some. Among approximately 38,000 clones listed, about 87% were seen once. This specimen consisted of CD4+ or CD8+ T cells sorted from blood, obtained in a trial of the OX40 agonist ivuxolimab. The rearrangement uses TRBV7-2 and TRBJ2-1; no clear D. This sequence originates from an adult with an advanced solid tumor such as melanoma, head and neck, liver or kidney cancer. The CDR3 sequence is CASSLDGGYNEQFF. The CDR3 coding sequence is TGTGCCAGCAGCTTAGACGGCGGATACAATGAGCAGTTCTTC. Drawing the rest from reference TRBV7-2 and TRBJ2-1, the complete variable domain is GAGVSQSPSNKVTEKGKDVELRCDPISGHTALYWYRQSLGQGLEFLIYFQGNSAPDKSGLPSDRFSAERTGGSVSTLTIQRTQQEDSAVYLCASSLDGGYNEQFFGPGTRLTVL.